Following are 18 T cell receptor beta chains from one sample sequenced in a study of graft-versus-host responses after intestinal transplantation. This table comes from immunoSEQ multiplex PCR, and its TCRdb copy is limited to in-frame clones, with some not included. The repertoire holds some 40,000 clones, with roughly nine tenths as singletons. The material sequenced was PBMCs, taken 524 days after transplant. These receptors all stem from a human patient who received an intestinal transplant, so some T cells may come from the graft donor.

This chain links TRBV27 with TRBJ2-3; no definite D call. Trimming cost V 1 base and J 6 bases, with 14 bases left between them. In germline, CDR1 is MNHEY, CDR2 SMNVEV (reference sequence). There are 15 residues in the CDR3. CDR3 DNA sequence: TGTGCCAGCAGTTTATTACAGCTCCAGAGGGATACGCAGTATTTT. Residues: CASSLLQLQRDTQYF.

The rearrangement links TRBV6-5 to TRBJ2-1; TRBD2 agrees at 8 bases. In germline, CDR1 is MNHEY, CDR2 SVGAGI. This CDR3 is built from 15 residues. Trimming at V came to 6 bases and at J to 1 base, leaving 5 bases not matched to a gene. The DNA of the CDR3 is TGTGCCAGCAGGAGCGGGGGTCCTTCCTACAATGAGCAGTTCTTC. Encoded protein: CASRSGGPSYNEQFF.

The gene calls are TRBV7-3 and TRBJ2-2; no clear D. V gave up 3 bases and J gave up 7 bases, with 9 bases separating them. Germline V lookup: CDR1 SGHTA, CDR2 FQGTGA. The CDR3 sequence is 13 residues long. The CDR3 DNA follows: TGTGCCAGCAGCTTGGAGATAGGCGGGGAGCTGTTTTTT. Protein sequence: CASSLEIGGELFF.

The chain joins TRBV4-1 to TRBJ2-7; TRBD1 matches at 8 bases. The J segment lost 2 bases and the V segment lost 5 bases, leaving 5 bases of the junction unmatched. Germline CDR1 MGHRA, CDR2 YSYEKL. The CDR3 runs 14 residues. CDR3 DNA: TGCGCCAGCAGCGAGCGACAGGGGACCTACGAGCAGTACTTC. Encoded protein: CASSERQGTYEQYF.

The chain carries TRBV19 and TRBJ1-5; D might be TRBD1 (6 bases). The CDR3 is made up of 16 amino acids. V was pared by 6 bases and J by 4 bases, with 19 bases between. In germline, CDR1 is LNHDA, CDR2 SQIVND (reference sequence). The CDR3 is CASSPLTGSLNQPQHF. CDR3 bases: TGTGCCAGTAGCCCACTCACAGGGTCCCTAAATCAGCCCCAGCATTTT.

The CDR3 here is CASLPGFSYNEQFF. CDR3 DNA: TGTGCCAGCCTTCCAGGTTTCTCCTACAATGAGCAGTTCTTC. The chain links TRBV5-8 to TRBJ2-1; D is undetermined. Germline CDR1 and CDR2: SGHTS and YDEGEE. The V end lost 7 bases, the J end lost 0 bases, and 11 bases lay between the germline ends. The CDR3 consists of 14 residues. The complete variable domain, with remaining parts taken from reference TRBV5-8 and TRBJ2-1, reads EAGVTQSPTHLIKTRGQQATLRCSPISGHTSVYWYQQALGLGLQFLLWYDEGEERNRGNFPPRFSGRQFPNYSSELNVNALELEDSALYLCASLPGFSYNEQFFGPGTRLTVL.

V gene TRBV13 combines with J gene TRBJ1-1, with D hard to call. Trimming cost V 4 bases and J 5 bases, with 14 bases left between them. Germline CDR1 and CDR2: PRHDT and FYEKMQ (reference sequence). The CDR3 spans 14 residues. The CDR3 loop is CASSSGPPGTEAFF. The CDR3 bases are TGTGCCAGCAGCTCGGGCCCCCCGGGGACTGAAGCTTTCTTT.

The CDR3 spells CASSLSLSGSTDTQYF. The CDR3 DNA reads TGTGCCAGCAGTTTATCGCTAAGCGGGAGCACAGATACGCAGTATTTT. The chain has TRBV27 and TRBJ2-3, with a weak D call TRBD2 (6 bases). This CDR3 is 16 amino acids long. Germline V gene sequence: CDR1 MNHEY, CDR2 SMNVEV (reference sequence). V lost 0 bases, J lost 0 bases, and 10 bases lay in between.

As regards this clone: The same CDR3 is also encoded by other DNA sequences in this sample. V and J are TRBV5-6 and TRBJ1-2; D ambiguous. Germline loops: CDR1 SGHDT, CDR2 YYEEEE. The CDR3 is 13 amino acids. The V end lost 4 bases, the J end lost 6 bases, and 13 bases lay between the germline ends. The CDR3 nucleotides are TGTGCCAGCAGCCCGCCGCCCCGGGATGGCTACACCTTC. As protein: CASSPPPRDGYTF.

A single count supports this clone. This chain joins TRBV4-1 and TRBJ2-7, with 7 bases that match TRBD2. The germline CDR1 and CDR2 sequences are MGHRA and YSYEKL. The length of the CDR3 is 16 residues. The trim removed 4 bases at V and 6 bases at J, leaving 15 bases unmatched. CDR3 bases: TGCGCCAGCAGCCCGGGACTAAAAGCCAATATGATCGAGCAGTACTTC. Protein product: CASSPGLKANMIEQYF.

This clone was found once. The rearrangement uses TRBV28 and TRBJ2-1; D perhaps matches TRBD2 (6 bases). Trimming cost V 3 bases and J 0 bases, with 9 bases left between them. The germline gives CDR1 MDHEN, CDR2 SYDVKM. There are 15 residues in the CDR3. The CDR3: CASSFGGVSYNEQFF. Here the CDR3 DNA reads TGTGCCAGCAGTTTCGGGGGTGTCTCCTACAATGAGCAGTTCTTC.

V and J are TRBV6-5 and TRBJ1-2, with 11 positions matching TRBD1. Looked up from germline, CDR1 is MNHEY and CDR2 is SVGAGI. V gave up 6 bases and J gave up 5 bases; unmatched junction bases: 8. The CDR3 covers 15 residues. The CDR3 reads CASRPGGQGGYGYTF. The CDR3 DNA is TGTGCCAGCAGGCCCGGGGGACAGGGGGGTTATGGCTACACCTTC.

This sequence joins TRBV7-7 and TRBJ2-5; possible D gene TRBD1, 6 bases. Germline lookup yields CDR1 SSHAT and CDR2 FNYEAQ (reference sequence). V lost 5 bases to trimming and J lost 7 bases, with 8 bases between them. This CDR3 spans 11 amino acids. The CDR3 loop reads CASSQGGTQYF. CDR3 sequence (DNA): TGTGCCAGCAGCCAAGGGGGGACCCAGTACTTC.

The V call is TRBV13, the J call TRBJ1-5; D gene uncertain. Germline V gives CDR1 PRHDT, CDR2 FYEKMQ (reference sequence). This CDR3 comprises 16 residues. V was clipped by 0 bases and J by 0 bases, with 9 bases between them. CDR3 nucleotides: TGTGCCAGCAGCTTAGGTCCAGCCTATAGCAATCAGCCCCAGCATTTT. Translated, it gives CASSLGPAYSNQPQHF. Drawing the rest from reference TRBV13 and TRBJ1-5, the complete variable domain is AAGVIQSPRHLIKEKRETATLKCYPIPRHDTVYWYQQGPGQDPQFLISFYEKMQSDKGSIPDRFSAQQFSDYHSELNMSSLELGDSALYFCASSLGPAYSNQPQHFGDGTRLSIL.

The V call is TRBV11-1, the J call TRBJ2-7; D perhaps matches TRBD1 (6 bases). V dropped 6 bases and J dropped 3 bases, with 12 bases sitting between them. The CDR3 covers 13 residues. The germline gives CDR1 SGHAT, CDR2 FQDESV (reference sequence). CDR3 in amino acids: CASRRGHSYEQYF. Here the CDR3 DNA reads TGTGCCAGCAGGAGGGGACACAGCTACGAGCAGTACTTC.

This clone has just one count. The chain recombines TRBV9 with TRBJ2-3, with TRBD1 matching 8 bases. CDR1 SGDLS and CDR2 YYNGEE come from the germline V gene. Trimming cost V 0 bases and J 4 bases; bases outside gene matches: 7. The CDR3 length is 16 residues. The DNA of the CDR3 is TGTGCCAGCAGCGTAGGGGTACAGGGGGTCGCAGATACGCAGTATTTT. Its translation is CASSVGVQGVADTQYF.

The V call is TRBV29-1, the J call TRBJ1-1; 8 bases align to TRBD1. CDR1 is SQVTM and CDR2 is ANQGSEA in the germline V gene. V shed 6 bases, J shed 1 base, and the junction held 4 bases outside the gene matches. The CDR3 runs 13 residues. This chain's CDR3 is CSVRDRWNTEAFF. CDR3 DNA sequence: TGCAGCGTACGGGACAGGTGGAACACTGAAGCTTTCTTT. The variable domain in full, with the rest retrieved from reference TRBV29-1 and TRBJ1-1, is SAVISQKPSRDICQRGTSLTIQCQVDSQVTMMFWYRQQPGQSLTLIATANQGSEATYESGFVIDKFPISRPNLTFSTLTVSNMSPEDSSIYLCSVRDRWNTEAFFGQGTRLTVV.

This rearrangement joins TRBV27 to TRBJ1-1; no clear D gene. The CDR3 runs to 15 residues. V was cut by 6 bases and J by 0 bases, with 14 bases left in between. Germline-derived CDR1 and CDR2 are MNHEY and SMNVEV (reference sequence). The CDR3: CASSLKGFLNTEAFF. CDR3 nucleotide sequence: TGTGCCAGCAGCCTAAAGGGTTTTTTGAACACTGAAGCTTTCTTT.